The entry below gives a single TCR beta chain sequence along with its context. An end of the junction differs from the germline gene, which may be a read error. Those enrolled, adults aged roughly 18 to 95 years, came from about two dozen US areas. Individuals in the exposed group had encountered a COVID-19 case within 2 weeks preceding study entry. This sample stems from a study of blood T cell repertoires in COVID-19. In the study overall: Nucleic acid was either cDNA or gDNA, and it came from T cells, B-cell-depleted T cells, or PBMCs.

Original methodology: It was from reference gene primer amplification that nucleated cell counts were estimated. TCRdb keeps only in-frame clones here, not all; method: immunoSEQ multiplex PCR. Clone size and V and J calls were adopted from that table, with D and trimming inferred from the DNA. This sample has about 250,000 clones, with approximately 88% found just once. The germline V gene encodes CDR1 SGHRS and CDR2 YFSETQ. CDR3 length: 14 residues. The receptor's source is a woman aged 40 to 55 who had been exposed to COVID-19. The sample comprised PBMCs or T cells enriched from blood (not recorded which). This rearrangement joins TRBV5-1 to TRBJ2-1, with a possible D match to TRBD1 (6 bases). This chain's CDR3 is CASSLSVRGNEQFF. The DNA of the CDR3 is TGTGCCAGCAGCTTGTCGGTCAGGGGAAATGAGCAGTTCTTC. Together with reference TRBV5-1 and TRBJ2-1, the CDR3 gives the full variable domain: KAGVTQTPRYLIKTRGQQVTLSCSPISGHRSVSWYQQTPGQGLQFLFEYFSETQRNKGNFPGRFSGRQFSNSRSEMNVSTLELGDSALYLCASSLSVRGNEQFFGPGTRLTVL.